The 16 T cell receptor beta chains given below trace back to one sample, sequenced in a study of cytomegalovirus exposure and HLA in healthy donors. In the PCR, 60 Vbeta and 13 Jbeta primers were used. Clones were read by immunoSEQ multiplex PCR, and TCRdb kept only the in-frame ones, dropping some. The table shows tens of thousands of clones, with about 84% occurring only once. The sequencing input was PBMCs. Receptor source: a female donor in good health and CMV-seronegative.

The rearrangement uses TRBV7-6 and TRBJ1-1, with D hard to call. The V gene's germline CDR1 is SGHVS and CDR2 FNYEAQ. Trimming removed 4 bases from V and 5 bases from J, with 14 bases in between. The CDR3 has 14 amino acids. The CDR3 is CASSSPSGQTEAFF. The CDR3 DNA reads TGTGCCAGCAGCTCCCCCTCGGGTCAGACTGAAGCTTTCTTT.

The chain links TRBV6-1 to TRBJ1-4, with D possibly TRBD1 on 5 matching bases. Trimming cost V 0 bases and J 8 bases, with 10 bases left between them. This CDR3 contains 14 residues. From germline, CDR1 is MNHNS and CDR2 SASEGT. The CDR3 region is CASSEAEGREKLFF. CDR3 DNA sequence: TGTGCCAGCAGTGAAGCAGAGGGGAGGGAAAAACTGTTTTTT.

The rearrangement joins TRBV5-1 to TRBJ2-5; perhaps TRBD2 as D (5 bases). CDR1 is SGHRS and CDR2 is YFSETQ in the germline V gene. Trimming shortened V by 4 bases and J by 2 bases, and 9 bases separated the two germline ends. This CDR3 spans 13 amino acids. The DNA for the CDR3 is TGCGCCAGCAGCCGGACTGATCAAGAGACCCAGTACTTC. As protein: CASSRTDQETQYF.

The chain recombines TRBV6-5 with TRBJ1-2; TRBD1 agrees at 7 bases. The CDR3 extends over 15 amino acids. The germline V gene has CDR1 MNHEY and CDR2 SVGAGI. Unmatched junction bases numbered 9, after V lost 5 bases and J lost 3 bases. For the CDR3, the DNA is TGTGCCAGCAGTCGTATGGGACAGACATACTATGGCTACACCTTC. It specifies CASSRMGQTYYGYTF.

In this sample, this clone turned up once. V and J are TRBV18 and TRBJ1-2; D is perhaps TRBD1 (5 bases). V shed 3 bases and J shed 5 bases, with 13 bases lying between them. Germline CDR1 is KGHSH and CDR2 is LQKENI. The CDR3 consists of 14 residues. The DNA for the CDR3 is TGTGCCAGCTCACCTAGTCGGGGGGATTATGGCTACACCTTC. Its protein is CASSPSRGDYGYTF.

The rearrangement joins TRBV6-1 to TRBJ1-2; 7 positions match TRBD1. The ends lost 1 base at V and 2 bases at J; junction bases unmatched: 1. In germline, CDR1 is MNHNS, CDR2 SASEGT. This CDR3 comprises 14 residues. CDR3 sequence: CASSEEGANYGYTF. CDR3 in DNA: TGTGCCAGCAGTGAAGAGGGGGCGAACTATGGCTACACCTTC.

The count of this clone is one. The chain joins TRBV7-9 to TRBJ1-1, with D maybe TRBD1 (5 bases). Germline CDR1 and CDR2: SEHNR and FQNEAQ (reference sequence). The CDR3 has 15 residues. The ends were cut back, 3 bases at V and 1 base at J, with 12 bases in the middle. CDR3 loop: CASSLRGAPNTEAFF. The CDR3 DNA sequence: TGTGCCAGCAGCTTGCGTGGGGCACCGAACACTGAAGCTTTCTTT.

The chain is built from TRBV5-1 and TRBJ2-1, with D possibly TRBD2 on 5 matching bases. The CDR3 totals 16 residues. Trimming stripped 4 bases from V and 13 bases from J, with 27 bases between. Germline V gives CDR1 SGHRS, CDR2 YFSETQ. The CDR3 DNA is TGCGCCAGCAGCCCCGATCAAGCGTACCGGGGATGGTTCCAGTTCTTC. It translates to CASSPDQAYRGWFQFF. Full variable domain (rest looked up from reference TRBV5-1 and TRBJ2-1): KAGVTQTPRYLIKTRGQQVTLSCSPISGHRSVSWYQQTPGQGLQFLFEYFSETQRNKGNFPGRFSGRQFSNSRSEMNVSTLELGDSALYLCASSPDQAYRGWFQFFGPGTRLTVL.

The chain has TRBV14 and TRBJ2-2; possibly TRBD2 for D (6 bases). Trimming removed 4 bases from V and 7 bases from J, with 13 bases in between. CDR3 length: 14 amino acids. Germline V gives CDR1 SGHDN, CDR2 FVKESK. The CDR3 DNA follows: TGTGCCAGCAGCCGACTAGGAGGGGTCGGGGAGCTGTTTTTT. Its protein product is CASSRLGGVGELFF.

J is TRBJ1-1 and V is TRBV19; a possible D gene is TRBD1 (6 bases). CDR3 length: 12 residues. CDR1 LNHDA and CDR2 SQIVND come from the germline V gene (reference sequence). V lost 4 bases and J 9 bases, leaving 12 bases between the germline ends. CDR3 bases: TGTGCCAGTAGTACTCCGGGACACCAAGCTTTCTTT. Protein sequence: CASSTPGHQAFF.

The rearrangement links TRBV4-1 to TRBJ1-5; D is possibly TRBD1 (6 bases). Germline assignment: CDR1 MGHRA and CDR2 YSYEKL. Trimming pared 1 base from V and 6 bases from J, leaving 19 bases between. This CDR3 has 17 residues. CDR3 amino acids: CASSQVGAGGFFQPQHF. The CDR3 region has the DNA TGCGCCAGCAGCCAAGTGGGGGCAGGAGGATTTTTTCAGCCCCAGCATTTT.

This clone was seen a few times. The chain joins TRBV6-5 to TRBJ2-1; tentatively, D is TRBD2 (6 bases). CDR1 and CDR2 from the germline V gene are MNHEY and SVGAGI. The V end lost 4 bases, the J end lost 2 bases, and 15 bases lay between the germline ends. The CDR3 runs 16 residues. The CDR3 region has the DNA TGTGCCAGCAGTTCCCGTACTAGCCAGCCCTACAATGAGCAGTTCTTC. As protein: CASSSRTSQPYNEQFF.

This sequence joins TRBV11-2 and TRBJ1-2; perhaps TRBD1 as D (5 bases). Germline V gives CDR1 SGHAT, CDR2 FQNNGV. This CDR3 has 15 amino acids. Between the trimmed V and J ends, which lost 6 bases and 0 bases, there was a span of 14 bases. The CDR3 nucleotides are TGTGCCAGCAGACAAGGGGTCGGAGCTAACTATGGCTACACCTTC. It encodes CASRQGVGANYGYTF.

This chain uses TRBV18 with TRBJ1-2; 9 bases align to TRBD1. The CDR3 has 16 residues. The J segment lost 6 bases and the V segment lost 3 bases, leaving 11 bases of the junction unmatched. The germline V gene has CDR1 KGHSH and CDR2 LQKENI. The CDR3 sequence: CASSPLGQGNSHGYTF. CDR3 DNA sequence: TGTGCCAGCTCACCGCTGGGACAGGGTAATTCCCATGGCTACACCTTC.

This clone has more than one count but fewer than ten. This chain links TRBV6-5 with TRBJ1-2; D remains ambiguous. V lost 0 bases to trimming and J lost 7 bases, with 12 bases between them. The CDR3 has 14 residues. From germline, CDR1 is MNHEY and CDR2 SVGAGI. In DNA form, the CDR3 reads TGTGCCAGCAGTTACTCTTCGGGTACGGGTGGCTACACCTTC. This translates into CASSYSSGTGGYTF.

The chain has TRBV30 and TRBJ1-6, with 7 bases matching TRBD1. The CDR3 has 17 residues. The V gene end was trimmed by 0 bases and the J gene end by 3 bases; junction bases not matched to a gene: 8. Germline V lookup: CDR1 GTSNPN, CDR2 SVGIG (reference sequence). CDR3 amino acids: CAWSVTQGTLYNSPLHF. In nucleotides, the CDR3 is TGTGCCTGGAGTGTGACACAGGGGACCCTCTATAATTCACCCCTCCACTTT. The complete variable domain, with remaining parts taken from reference TRBV30 and TRBJ1-6, reads SQTIHQWPATLVQPVGSPLSLECTVEGTSNPNLYWYRQAAGRGLQLLFYSVGIGQISSEVPQNLSASRPQDRQFILSSKKLLLSDSGFYLCAWSVTQGTLYNSPLHFGNGTRLTVT.